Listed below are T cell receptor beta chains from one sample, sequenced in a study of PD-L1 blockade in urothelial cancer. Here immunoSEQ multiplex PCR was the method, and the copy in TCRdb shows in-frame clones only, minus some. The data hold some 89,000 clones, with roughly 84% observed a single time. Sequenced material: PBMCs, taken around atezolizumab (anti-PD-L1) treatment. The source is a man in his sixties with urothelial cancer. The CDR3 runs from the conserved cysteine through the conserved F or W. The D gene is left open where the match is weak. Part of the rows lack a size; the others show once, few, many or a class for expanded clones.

DNA: TGTGCCAGCAGCCCTCATGGGGCGAACACTGAAGCTTTCTTT
CDR3: CASSPHGANTEAFF
J: TRBJ1-1
size: NA
V: TRBV7-2
D: NA

DNA: TGTGCCAGCAGTTCCCCGACTAGCGTCAGGGGGGATACGCAGTATTTT
CDR3: CASSSPTSVRGDTQYF
J: TRBJ2-3
size: NA
V: TRBV28
D: NA

DNA: TGCAGCTCCGTTCGGGCGGGAGGGCGGGCAGATACGCAGTATTTT
CDR3: CSSVRAGGRADTQYF
J: TRBJ2-3
size: few
V: TRBV29-1
D: TRBD2

DNA: TGTGCCAGCAGCCTTTCGTCGGGGGACAGTGGAAACACCATATATTTT
CDR3: CASSLSSGDSGNTIYF
J: TRBJ1-3
size: once
V: TRBV4-2
D: TRBD1

DNA: TGCGCCAGCAGCCACCCGGACAGCTTCCAAGAGACCCAGTACTTC
CDR3: CASSHPDSFQETQYF
J: TRBJ2-5
size: once
V: TRBV4-1
D: NA

DNA: TGTGCCAGCAGCCCCGCTAGAGGCTACACCTTC
CDR3: CASSPARGYTF
J: TRBJ1-2
size: NA
V: TRBV28
D: NA

DNA: TGCGCCAGCAGCCAAGATAGACAGGGAGGTCAGCCCCAGCATTTT
CDR3: CASSQDRQGGQPQHF
J: TRBJ1-5
size: NA
V: TRBV4-1
D: TRBD1

DNA: TGTGCCAGCTCCAGACAAGCTGGGCAATCACCCCTCCACTTT
CDR3: CASSRQAGQSPLHF
J: TRBJ1-6
size: once
V: TRBV7-8
D: NA

DNA: TGTGCCAGCAGTGGCGGTTATCGGAATCAGCCCCAGCATTTT
CDR3: CASSGGYRNQPQHF
J: TRBJ1-5
size: NA
V: TRBV27
D: NA

DNA: TGTGCCAGCAGGACAGGGACAGGATCTACCTACAATGAGCAGTTCTTC
CDR3: CASRTGTGSTYNEQFF
J: TRBJ2-1
size: NA
V: TRBV2
D: TRBD1

DNA: TGTGCCAGCAGCGTAGGGACTAACTACGAGCAGTACTTC
CDR3: CASSVGTNYEQYF
J: TRBJ2-7
size: NA
V: TRBV9
D: NA

DNA: TGTGCCAGCAGAACAAGCTCCTACGAGCAGTACTTC
CDR3: CASRTSSYEQYF
J: TRBJ2-7
size: NA
V: TRBV6-6
D: NA